A selection of T cell receptor beta chains follows, all from one sample in a study of cytomegalovirus exposure and HLA in healthy donors. Sequenced by immunoSEQ multiplex PCR; TCRdb stores in-frame clones only, minus some. The sample comprises about 160,000 clones, 80% of which are singletons, and roughly 1.3% rests with the top ten. Material: PBMCs. The source of these receptors is a woman aged 45-59 years in good health and CMV-seronegative. The CDR3 runs from the conserved cysteine through the conserved F or W. D genes are given only for firm matches. Only some rows state a clone size, as once, few, many or a class for expanded clones.

TRBJ2-5 - - TRBV7-9 CASSTRLGLQETQYF TGTGCCAGCAGCACACGCCTGGGGCTCCAAGAGACCCAGTACTTC
TRBJ1-4 - - TRBV7-2 CASSFGAGSILNEKLFF TGTGCCAGCAGCTTCGGCGCAGGGTCCATCCTTAATGAAAAACTGTTTTTT
TRBJ2-1 - few TRBV14 CASRYPGRNEQFF TGTGCCAGCAGATATCCAGGGAGGAATGAGCAGTTCTTC
TRBJ2-3 TRBD2 - TRBV7-9 CASSSYASGRAGADTQYF TGTGCCAGCAGCTCCTACGCCAGCGGGAGGGCCGGGGCAGATACGCAGTATTTT
TRBJ1-5 - few TRBV28 CASSPVSPGNQPQHF TGTGCCAGCAGTCCCGTCTCCCCGGGGAATCAGCCCCAGCATTTT
TRBJ1-5 TRBD1 - TRBV18 CASSPRGQPQHF TGTGCCAGCTCACCCAGGGGGCAGCCCCAGCATTTT
TRBJ2-1 TRBD2 - TRBV7-3 CASTQSGSGYNEQFF TGTGCCAGCACCCAGAGCGGGAGTGGCTACAATGAGCAGTTCTTC
TRBJ2-3 TRBD2 - TRBV10-3 CAISQHIGTSGGFTDTQYF TGTGCCATCAGCCAACACATAGGGACTAGCGGGGGGTTCACAGATACGCAGTATTTT
TRBJ2-5 TRBD1 - TRBV11-2 CASSPTRTGFRETQYF TGTGCCAGCAGCCCGACCCGGACAGGGTTTCGAGAGACCCAGTACTTC
TRBJ2-1 - few TRBV7-9 CASSLGQAYNEQFF TGTGCCAGCAGCTTAGGACAGGCTTACAATGAGCAGTTCTTC
TRBJ2-1 - - TRBV29-1 CTAESYNEQFF TGCACCGCGGAGTCCTACAATGAGCAGTTCTTC
TRBJ1-3 - once TRBV7-2 CASSLAGASGNTIYF TGTGCCAGCAGCTTAGCTGGAGCCTCTGGAAACACCATATATTTT
TRBJ2-7 - - TRBV6-6 CASSYSTGEGLEQYF TGTGCCAGCAGTTACTCGACGGGAGAAGGGCTCGAGCAGTACTTC
TRBJ2-1 - - TRBV9 CASSVVLGEVDNEQFF TGTGCCAGCAGCGTAGTGTTAGGGGAGGTCGACAATGAGCAGTTCTTC
TRBJ1-4 - - TRBV18 CASSPGAPRANEKLFF TGTGCCAGCTCACCTGGAGCTCCCCGCGCTAATGAAAAACTGTTTTTT
TRBJ1-1 - - TRBV5-4 CASSYDGSHTEAFF TGTGCCAGCAGTTATGACGGTAGCCACACTGAAGCTTTCTTT
TRBJ1-3 - - TRBV7-9 CASSPYRLDSGNTIYF TGTGCCAGCAGCCCTTATCGTCTAGACTCTGGAAACACCATATATTTT
TRBJ2-1 - - TRBV4-1 CASSQDPPPSDNEQFF TGCGCCAGCAGCCAAGACCCTCCCCCCTCGGACAATGAGCAGTTCTTC
TRBJ2-2 TRBD1 once TRBV4-3 CASSRRQGGAGELFF TGCGCCAGCAGCCGGAGACAGGGTGGGGCCGGGGAGCTGTTTTTT
TRBJ2-5 TRBD1 - TRBV11-2 CASSLERQGQETQYF TGTGCCAGCAGCTTAGAGAGACAGGGCCAAGAGACCCAGTACTTC
TRBJ2-7 - - TRBV5-1 CASSFSAGTYEQYF TGCGCCAGCAGCTTTAGTGCAGGGACCTACGAGCAGTACTTC
TRBJ2-1 TRBD2 - TRBV29-1 CSVERSGGAYNEQFF TGCAGCGTGGAACGTAGCGGGGGGGCTTACAATGAGCAGTTCTTC
TRBJ2-3 TRBD2 - TRBV7-8 CASSLDVAGAEADTQYF TGTGCCAGCAGCTTAGATGTAGCGGGGGCAGAAGCAGATACGCAGTATTTT
TRBJ1-1 - - TRBV10-3 CATARGEGTEAFF TGTGCCACCGCCAGAGGGGAGGGCACTGAAGCTTTCTTT
TRBJ2-1 TRBD2 - TRBV6-1 CASSESKLADPYNEQFF TGTGCCAGCAGTGAAAGTAAACTAGCGGACCCTTACAATGAGCAGTTCTTC
TRBJ1-3 - - TRBV27 CASSLSRGLSGNTIYF TGTGCCAGCAGTTTATCGAGGGGGTTATCTGGAAACACCATATATTTT
TRBJ1-4 - - TRBV5-1 CASRPNSGAGNEKLFF TGCGCCAGCAGACCCAATTCAGGGGCTGGGAATGAAAAACTGTTTTTT
TRBJ1-1 - - TRBV27 CASSFRGTEAFF TGTGCCAGCAGTTTCAGAGGAACTGAAGCTTTCTTT
TRBJ1-1 TRBD1 - TRBV19 CASSRYRGMNTEAFF TGTGCCAGTAGCCGTTACAGGGGGATGAACACTGAAGCTTTCTTT
TRBJ2-2 - few TRBV5-1 CASSLIPRTRLVTGELFF TGCGCCAGCAGCTTGATCCCTCGGACTCGTCTCGTGACCGGGGAGCTGTTTTTT
TRBJ2-1 TRBD1 - TRBV10-3 CAISGRQGASYNEQFF TGTGCCATCAGTGGAAGACAGGGGGCGTCCTACAATGAGCAGTTCTTC
TRBJ1-2 - - TRBV18 CASSPPRQDRTHYYGYTF TGTGCCAGCTCACCCCCCCGACAGGACCGCACACACTACTATGGCTACACCTTC
TRBJ1-2 - - TRBV28 CASSSGQTYGYTF TGTGCCAGCAGCTCAGGACAGACGTATGGCTACACCTTC
TRBJ1-1 - - TRBV5-1 CASSSGGQPNTEAFF TGCGCCAGCAGCTCAGGAGGGCAGCCGAACACTGAAGCTTTCTTT
TRBJ1-1 - - TRBV18 CASSPQSGNTEAFF TGTGCCAGCTCACCACAGTCAGGGAACACTGAAGCTTTCTTT
TRBJ1-2 TRBD1 - TRBV19 CASSVGQETYGYTF TGTGCCAGTAGTGTGGGACAGGAAACCTATGGCTACACCTTC
TRBJ2-3 TRBD2 - TRBV30 CAWVLAGGWDTQYF TGTGCCTGGGTACTAGCGGGAGGTTGGGATACGCAGTATTTT
TRBJ2-1 - - TRBV9 CASSLSPLAKEQFF TGTGCCAGCAGCCTATCCCCCTTAGCGAAAGAGCAGTTCTTC
TRBJ1-5 TRBD1 - TRBV28 CASSSGQEGYSNQPQHF TGTGCCAGCAGTTCAGGACAGGAAGGTTATAGCAATCAGCCCCAGCATTTT
TRBJ1-2 - few TRBV4-3 CASSQDPIWIGGGYTF TGCGCCAGCAGCCAGGATCCTATATGGATCGGCGGGGGCTACACCTTC
TRBJ2-7 TRBD1 - TRBV2 CASSDAGTAYEQYF TGTGCCAGCAGTGACGCCGGGACAGCCTACGAGCAGTACTTC
TRBJ2-3 TRBD2 - TRBV6-5 CASSRGRAADTQYF TGTGCCAGCAGCCGCGGGAGGGCCGCAGATACGCAGTATTTT
TRBJ2-1 TRBD1 - TRBV18 CASSHGQGIYEQFF TGTGCCAGCTCGCATGGACAGGGGATCTATGAGCAGTTCTTC
TRBJ2-2 TRBD1 - TRBV5-1 CASSFLPGQGSGELFF TGCGCCAGCAGCTTCCTACCGGGACAGGGGTCCGGGGAGCTGTTTTTT
TRBJ2-5 - - TRBV21-1 CASSSPRELDPGETQYF TGTGCCAGCAGCTCACCCCGGGAGCTGGACCCGGGAGAGACCCAGTACTTC
TRBJ1-3 - - TRBV5-6 CASSFTDRSGNTIYF TGTGCCAGCAGCTTTACTGATCGCTCTGGAAACACCATATATTTT